The 14 T cell receptor beta chains reported below all come from one sample, sequenced in a study of blood T cells in healthy people across ages. A second PCR of roughly 7 to 11 cycles used a sample-barcoded 5' primer and a J-beta primer mix. TCRdb reanalysed the 5' RACE reads using MiXCR and keeps one entry per CDR3 protein. The profile shows roughly 2 million distinct CDR3 sequences, 49% of them singletons. The specimen sequenced was blood. These receptors were obtained from a middle-aged woman in good health.

This clonotype was recorded a few times. This chain links TRBV5-1 with TRBJ2-3; 8 bases fit TRBD2. Germline V CDR1 and CDR2: SGHRS, YFSETQ. The CDR3 has 19 residues. The trim removed 1 base at V and 2 bases at J, leaving 15 bases unmatched. The CDR3 protein is CASSLRLAGITRITDTQYF. The DNA for the CDR3 is TGCGCCAGCAGCTTGCGGCTAGCGGGCATTACCCGGATCACAGATACGCAGTATTTT.

The rearrangement links TRBV20-1 to TRBJ2-3; D unresolved. Deletions cut 5 bases from V and 6 bases from J, with 9 bases between. Germline assignment: CDR1 DFQATT and CDR2 SNEGSKA (reference sequence). The CDR3 sequence is 11 residues long. CDR3 DNA: TGCAGTGCTGTTGGGTGGGATACGCAGTATTTT. This codes for CSAVGWDTQYF.

The V call is TRBV15, the J call TRBJ1-2, with D unclear. Germline V gene sequence: CDR1 LNHNV, CDR2 YYDKDF (reference sequence). The CDR3 length is 13 residues. V was clipped by 0 bases and J by 8 bases, with 10 bases between them. For the CDR3, the DNA is TGTGCCACCAGCAGAGAGGACCTTCGGGGCTACACCTTC. Protein sequence: CATSREDLRGYTF. Using reference TRBV15 and TRBJ1-2 for the parts outside the CDR3, the full variable domain is DAMVIQNPRYQVTQFGKPVTLSCSQTLNHNVMYWYQQKSSQAPKLLFHYYDKDFNNEADTPDNFQSRRPNTSFCFLDIRSPGLGDTAMYLCATSREDLRGYTFGSGTRLTVV.

The gene calls are TRBV4-3 and TRBJ2-5, with 8 bases fitting TRBD1. V lost 0 bases, J lost 4 bases, and 7 bases stayed unmatched. Germline V gene sequence: CDR1 LGHNA, CDR2 YSLEER. The CDR3 consists of 16 residues. The CDR3 is CASSQDLPTGVETQYF. The CDR3 DNA reads as TGCGCCAGCAGCCAAGATCTACCGACAGGGGTAGAGACCCAGTACTTC.

Only a few counts were recorded for this clonotype. The chain uses TRBV12-3 or TRBV12-4 and TRBJ2-7, with TRBD1 as a possible D gene (6 bases). The ends were cut back, 5 bases at V and 0 bases at J, with 17 bases in the middle. CDR3 length: 16 residues. The CDR3 is CASSHTGFGSSYEQYF. Written as DNA, the CDR3 is TGTGCCAGCAGTCATACAGGGTTTGGGAGCTCCTACGAGCAGTACTTC.

A word on this clonotype: A read error may produce the germline difference seen at one junction end. V and J are TRBV28 and TRBJ1-2; D possibly corresponds to TRBD1 (6 bases). The CDR3 totals 15 residues. From germline, CDR1 is MDHEN and CDR2 SYDVKM. The CDR3 DNA reads as TGTGTCAGCAGTTGGGACACAGTACAAAACTATGGCTACACCTTC. Translating it yields CVSSWDTVQNYGYTF.

The sample holds a few counts of this clonotype. DNA of the CDR3: TGCGCCAGCAGCCAAGATTACGGGACCGAAAATGAAAAACTGTTTTTT. Its protein product is CASSQDYGTENEKLFF. This chain connects TRBV4-1 to TRBJ1-4, with TRBD1 as a possible D gene (5 bases). Germline V CDR1 and CDR2: MGHRA, YSYEKL. The CDR3 contains 16 residues. The V end was cut by 0 bases, the J end by 5 bases, with 13 bases between.

The chain is built from TRBV27 and TRBJ1-1; the D gene is possibly TRBD1 (5 bases). V was clipped by 7 bases and J by 1 base, with 19 bases between them. This CDR3 comprises 16 residues. Germline loops: CDR1 MNHEY, CDR2 SMNVEV (reference sequence). Written as DNA, the CDR3 is TGTGCCAGCAAGGTCGACTCGGGGGGATGGAACACTGAAGCTTTCTTT. This encodes CASKVDSGGWNTEAFF.

The V call is TRBV25-1, the J call TRBJ2-5; D ambiguous. V dropped 4 bases and J dropped 5 bases, with 17 bases sitting between them. This CDR3 spans 15 amino acids. Germline V gene lookup returns CDR1 MGHDK and CDR2 SYGVNS. Here the CDR3 DNA reads TGTGCCAGCAGTGTCCTCGGGCGCGGTCGGGAGACCCAGTACTTC. Its protein is CASSVLGRGRETQYF. Looking up the rest from reference TRBV25-1 and TRBJ2-5 gives the full variable domain: EADIYQTPRYLVIGTGKKITLECSQTMGHDKMYWYQQDPGMELHLIHYSYGVNSTEKGDLSSESTVSRIRTEHFPLTLESARPSHTSQYLCASSVLGRGRETQYFGPGTRLLVL.

This chain joins TRBV21-1 and TRBJ2-7; the D call in the table, TRBD2, was not verified against the DNA. TRBV21-1 is tagged as a pseudogene. This CDR3 region has 12 residues. The CDR3 reads CASIKRGYEQYF. The CDR3 nucleotides are TGTGCCAGCATCAAAAGAGGGTACGAGCAGTACTTC.

This chain uses TRBV20-1 with TRBJ2-3; D unclear. Trimming shortened V by 6 bases and J by 2 bases, and 18 bases separated the two germline ends. The CDR3 covers 15 residues. The germline gives CDR1 DFQATT, CDR2 SNEGSKA (reference sequence). CDR3 bases: TGCAGTGCCGGCAACCCCCTGGCAGTCACAGATACGCAGTATTTT. The encoded protein is CSAGNPLAVTDTQYF.

The chain is built from TRBV11-3 and TRBJ2-3; 8 bases fit TRBD2. The trim removed 4 bases at V and 2 bases at J, leaving 5 bases unmatched. Germline V gene data show CDR1 as SGHNT and CDR2 as YENEEA. The CDR3 is made up of 15 amino acids. The CDR3 bases are TGTGCCAGCAGCTGGATTAGCGGGATCACAGATACGCAGTATTTT. Residues: CASSWISGITDTQYF. Complete variable domain (other parts from reference TRBV11-3 and TRBJ2-3): EAGVVQSPRYKIIEKKQPVAFWCNPISGHNTLYWYLQNLGQGPELLIRYENEEAVDDSQLPKDRFSAERLKGVDSTLKIQPAELGDSAVYLCASSWISGITDTQYFGPGTRLTVL.

This chain connects TRBV9 to TRBJ1-2; 9 bases fit TRBD1. The CDR3 has 14 amino acids. Germline loops: CDR1 SGDLS, CDR2 YYNGEE. V gave up 5 bases and J gave up 4 bases; unmatched junction bases: 6. The CDR3 bases are TGTGCCAGCAGTCCGGGACAGGGTCCCTATGGCTACACCTTC. It encodes CASSPGQGPYGYTF.

This clonotype was seen more than once but under ten times. V usage is TRBV4-2 and J usage is TRBJ2-5, with D unresolved. Trimming cost V 0 bases and J 5 bases, with 16 bases left between them. Germline CDR1 is LGHNA and CDR2 is YNFKEQ. The CDR3 loop spans 16 amino acids. This chain's CDR3 is CASSQDPGRSAETQYF. The CDR3 DNA reads as TGTGCCAGCAGCCAAGATCCGGGTAGGTCAGCCGAGACCCAGTACTTC.